The next 21 T cell receptor beta chains were all read from a single sample in a study of shared clonotypes between healthy human individuals. Naive CD8 isolation took CD45RO-negative cells positively selected for CCR7 and excluded terminally differentiated effector memory CD45RA+ cells. The assay was immunoSEQ multiplex PCR, and TCRdb's table has in-frame clones only and misses some. The sample shows 1.5 million to 2.5 million clones, approximately 94% of them seen only once. What was sequenced was naive CD8+ T cells sorted from blood. The receptors come from a man aged 18 to 30 in good health.

The chain uses TRBV7-2 and TRBJ1-2; TRBD1 is a possible D gene (5 bases). Deletions cut 0 bases from V and 3 bases from J, with 8 bases between. Germline-derived CDR1 and CDR2 are SGHTA and FQGNSA. The CDR3 contains 14 residues. CDR3 nucleotide sequence: TGTGCCAGCAGCTTAGCTCTAGGGGACTATGGCTACACCTTC. Amino acids: CASSLALGDYGYTF.

CDR3 bases: TGCGCCAGCAGCCCTTGGGAGGCTAACTCCTACAATGAGCAGTTCTTC. This gives the protein CASSPWEANSYNEQFF. This chain connects TRBV5-1 to TRBJ2-1; D is perhaps TRBD2 (6 bases). Trimming cost V 4 bases and J 0 bases, with 14 bases left between them. The CDR3 extends over 16 amino acids. Germline loops: CDR1 SGHRS, CDR2 YFSETQ.

This clone was observed a single time. This chain uses TRBV5-4 with TRBJ1-2; D remains unclear. Deletions cut 6 bases from V and 6 bases from J, with 15 bases between. Germline V gives CDR1 SGHNT, CDR2 YYREEE (reference sequence). The CDR3 totals 13 residues. CDR3 sequence (DNA): TGTGCCAGCACCCTACAAGTGGGCGATGGCTACACCTTC. Residues: CASTLQVGDGYTF.

The V and J genes are TRBV6-5 and TRBJ2-7, with TRBD2 identical over 7 bases. Trimming removed 0 bases from V and 6 bases from J; junction bases left unmatched: 8. CDR1 and CDR2 from the germline V gene are MNHEY and SVGAGI. There are 15 residues in the CDR3. CDR3 amino acids: CASSYSVGGSSEQYF. The DNA of the CDR3 is TGTGCCAGCAGTTACTCGGTGGGCGGGAGCAGCGAGCAGTACTTC.

The V and J genes are TRBV7-9 and TRBJ1-6; no reliable D call. V shed 7 bases and J shed 7 bases, with 17 bases lying between them. Germline lookup yields CDR1 SEHNR and CDR2 FQNEAQ (reference sequence). CDR3 size: 15 residues. CDR3 bases: TGTGCCAGCACCCTAGCCGACGGTGGAAATTCACCCCTCCACTTT. Its translation: CASTLADGGNSPLHF.

This rearrangement joins TRBV5-4 to TRBJ1-2; D gene uncertain. V dropped 6 bases and J dropped 8 bases, with 14 bases sitting between them. The CDR3 contains 12 residues. The germline V gene has CDR1 SGHNT and CDR2 YYREEE (reference sequence). This chain's CDR3 is CASTPGGVGYTF. Written as DNA, the CDR3 is TGTGCCAGCACCCCGGGCGGTGTAGGCTACACCTTC.

DNA for the CDR3: TGTGCCAGCAGCGGCTTCGGTCCGAGGACAGATTTTGGCTACACCTTC. Translation gives CASSGFGPRTDFGYTF. The rearrangement uses TRBV9 and TRBJ1-2; a possible D gene is TRBD1 (6 bases). The CDR3 extends over 16 amino acids. Trimming shortened V by 3 bases and J by 7 bases, and 22 bases separated the two germline ends. Germline values: CDR1 SGDLS, CDR2 YYNGEE.

The rearrangement joins TRBV29-1 to TRBJ2-5; 12 bases are shared with TRBD1. The CDR3 loop spans 14 amino acids. CDR1 and CDR2 (germline): SQVTM, ANQGSEA. The V gene end was trimmed by 7 bases and the J gene end by 2 bases; junction bases not matched to a gene: 5. CDR3: CSALGQGAQETQYF. In DNA form, the CDR3 reads TGCAGCGCCCTGGGACAGGGGGCTCAAGAGACCCAGTACTTC.

This clone appeared a single time. This chain joins TRBV7-9 and TRBJ2-1; D perhaps matches TRBD2 (6 bases). Trimming removed 9 bases from V and 5 bases from J, with 20 bases in between. The CDR3 covers 15 residues. Germline CDR1 is SEHNR and CDR2 is FQNEAQ (reference sequence). The CDR3 is CASRTFGGTDNEQFF. CDR3 DNA sequence: TGTGCCAGTCGAACGTTTGGCGGGACGGACAATGAGCAGTTCTTC.

This clone was found once. The chain combines TRBV7-9 with TRBJ2-1, with TRBD2 identical over 13 bases. In germline, CDR1 is SEHNR, CDR2 FQNEAQ (reference sequence). The CDR3 is made up of 18 amino acids. V trimming: 4 bases; J trimming: 7 bases; junction bases outside the gene matches: 13. The CDR3 loop is CASSSRTSGSERDNEQFF. In DNA form, the CDR3 reads TGTGCCAGCAGCTCTAGGACTAGCGGGAGTGAAAGAGATAATGAGCAGTTCTTC. Full variable domain (rest looked up from reference TRBV7-9 and TRBJ2-1): DTGVSQNPRHKITKRGQNVTFRCDPISEHNRLYWYRQTLGQGPEFLTYFQNEAQLEKSRLLSDRFSAERPKGSFSTLEIQRTEQGDSAMYLCASSSRTSGSERDNEQFFGPGTRLTVL.

The table lists this clone with a count of one. The sample holds other DNA sequences that translate to the same CDR3. The chain carries TRBV7-9 and TRBJ2-5, with D tentatively TRBD1 or TRBD2 (5 bases each). The V gene lost 1 base and the J gene lost 2 bases, with 8 bases spanning the gap. CDR3 size: 14 residues. The germline V gene has CDR1 SEHNR and CDR2 FQNEAQ (reference sequence). In nucleotides, the CDR3 is TGTGCCAGCAGCTTAGAGTGGGGGCAAGAGACCCAGTACTTC. Translation gives CASSLEWGQETQYF. The full variable domain, rest sourced from reference TRBV7-9 and TRBJ2-5, is DTGVSQNPRHKITKRGQNVTFRCDPISEHNRLYWYRQTLGQGPEFLTYFQNEAQLEKSRLLSDRFSAERPKGSFSTLEIQRTEQGDSAMYLCASSLEWGQETQYFGPGTRLLVL.

This clone was detected once. The chain uses TRBV7-9 and TRBJ1-1, with TRBD1 matching over 7 bases. CDR1 is SEHNR and CDR2 is FQNEAQ in the germline V gene (reference sequence). This CDR3 has 15 amino acids. The V gene end was trimmed by 1 base and the J gene end by 4 bases; junction bases not matched to a gene: 6. The CDR3 coding sequence is TGTGCCAGCAGCTTAGTTACAGGGGAGGGCACTGAAGCTTTCTTT. Protein: CASSLVTGEGTEAFF.

V usage is TRBV7-8 and J usage is TRBJ1-5, with D unresolved. This CDR3 region has 14 residues. Trimming took off 4 bases at V and 3 bases at J, with 10 bases between the two ends. Germline CDR1 and CDR2: SGHVS and FQNEAQ. The CDR3 coding sequence is TGTGCCAGCAGCTCGGTCGCCAACAATCAGCCCCAGCATTTT. It is translated as CASSSVANNQPQHF. Complete variable domain (other parts from reference TRBV7-8 and TRBJ1-5): GAGVSQSPRYKVAKRGQDVALRCDPISGHVSLFWYQQALGQGPEFLTYFQNEAQLDKSGLPSDRFFAERPEGSVSTLKIQRTQQEDSAVYLCASSSVANNQPQHFGDGTRLSIL.

The V and J genes are TRBV4-1 and TRBJ1-5, with D maybe TRBD1 (5 bases). With 1 base removed from V and 2 bases from J, the gap between germline ends came to 9 bases. This CDR3 is built from 15 residues. Germline V lookup: CDR1 MGHRA, CDR2 YSYEKL. The CDR3 is CASSQAGSGNQPQHF. CDR3 in DNA: TGCGCCAGCAGCCAAGCAGGGTCGGGCAATCAGCCCCAGCATTTT.

The rearrangement joins TRBV2 to TRBJ2-7; perhaps D is TRBD1 or TRBD2 (5 bases each). Between the trimmed V and J ends, which lost 11 bases and 1 base, there was a span of 15 bases. CDR3 length equals 13 residues. The germline CDR1 and CDR2 sequences are SNHLY and FYNNEI. The CDR3 DNA sequence: TGTGCCTTCACCGGGACGCGTTCCTACGAGCAGTACTTC. Protein sequence: CAFTGTRSYEQYF.

The rearrangement links TRBV15 to TRBJ2-7; no reliable D call. The length of the CDR3 is 13 residues. The V and J ends lost 1 base and 1 base respectively, with 5 bases between them. Germline CDR1 reads LNHNV; CDR2 reads YYDKDF (reference sequence). In nucleotides, the CDR3 is TGTGCCACCAGCAGAGTCCGGTCCTACGAGCAGTACTTC. Translation gives CATSRVRSYEQYF.

The V and J genes are TRBV27 and TRBJ2-7; D remains unclear. Germline V gene lookup returns CDR1 MNHEY and CDR2 SMNVEV (reference sequence). The CDR3 runs 14 residues. The V end was cut by 2 bases, the J end by 5 bases, with 13 bases between. The DNA of the CDR3 is TGTGCCAGCAGTTTAATGGCCCACCCGGACGAGCAGTACTTC. This translates into CASSLMAHPDEQYF.

The chain recombines TRBV27 with TRBJ2-2; tentative D call: TRBD2 (5 bases). The CDR3 is 15 amino acids. CDR1 and CDR2 from the germline V gene are MNHEY and SMNVEV (reference sequence). The V end lost 4 bases, the J end lost 5 bases, and 14 bases lay between the germline ends. CDR3 nucleotides: TGTGCCAGCAGTTCCCCTCCGGGCGGGACCGGGGAGCTGTTTTTT. Protein sequence: CASSSPPGGTGELFF.

As to this clone: The sample carries other DNA sequences with the same CDR3. The chain is built from TRBV10-2 and TRBJ2-7, with D uncertain. V was trimmed by 3 bases and J by 3 bases, leaving 6 bases between them. The length of the CDR3 is 12 residues. Germline V gives CDR1 WSHSY, CDR2 SAAADI. CDR3 sequence (DNA): TGCGCCAGCAGTGACACAGTCTACGAGCAGTACTTC. Its translation is CASSDTVYEQYF.

The V gene is TRBV6-5, the J gene TRBJ2-3; 8 positions agree with TRBD2. The ends lost 6 bases at V and 1 base at J; junction bases unmatched: 3. The CDR3 sequence is 14 residues long. Germline values: CDR1 MNHEY, CDR2 SVGAGI. The CDR3 sequence is CASSMTSGTDTQYF. Written as DNA, the CDR3 is TGTGCCAGCAGCATGACTAGCGGCACAGATACGCAGTATTTT.

As concerns this clone: The sample has other DNA sequences that encode this CDR3 too. This rearrangement joins TRBV27 to TRBJ1-5, with no clear D. Per germline, CDR1 MNHEY and CDR2 SMNVEV (reference sequence). This CDR3 is built from 12 residues. V lost 6 bases to trimming and J lost 1 base, with 4 bases between them. Here the CDR3 reads CASSASNQPQHF. The CDR3 nucleotides read TGTGCCAGCAGCGCAAGCAATCAGCCCCAGCATTTT.